A single sample gave rise to the 32 T cell receptor beta chains below, sequenced in a study of shared clonotypes between healthy human individuals. Sequenced by immunoSEQ multiplex PCR; TCRdb stores in-frame clones only, minus some. Among some 87,000 clones, almost 70% were seen once, and the ten largest hold approximately 55%. Source material: memory CD8+ T cells sorted from blood. Stated subset: CD45RO+ cells pooled with CCR7-negative TemRA cells. These TCRs come from a man aged 25 to 45 in good health.

The chain recombines TRBV6-5 with TRBJ2-7; TRBD2 is a possible D gene (6 bases). This CDR3 is built from 14 residues. Germline V gene data show CDR1 as MNHEY and CDR2 as SVGAGI. V was pared by 2 bases and J by 4 bases, with 12 bases between. The CDR3 spells CASSYGGEVYEQYF. The CDR3 nucleotides are TGTGCCAGCAGTTACGGCGGGGAGGTATACGAGCAGTACTTC.

The chain is built from TRBV25-1 and TRBJ2-7; the D is unclear. The CDR3 has 14 residues. Germline V lookup: CDR1 MGHDK, CDR2 SYGVNS. The V end was cut by 3 bases, the J end by 5 bases, with 14 bases between. The CDR3 bases are TGTGCCAGCAGTGATACTACGGAGTCTAACGAGCAGTACTTC. Translated, it gives CASSDTTESNEQYF.

This clone was counted ten times or more. This chain uses TRBV28 with TRBJ2-7; TRBD2 matches 7 bases. CDR3 length: 14 amino acids. Germline-derived CDR1 and CDR2 are MDHEN and SYDVKM. V trimming: 5 bases; J trimming: 0 bases; junction bases outside the gene matches: 4. The CDR3 coding sequence is TGTGCCAGCAGTCCGCCTAGCGGCTCCTACGAGCAGTACTTC. Its translation: CASSPPSGSYEQYF.

The V gene is TRBV21-1, the J gene TRBJ2-1; the table calls TRBD1, which could not be checked here. TRBV21-1 is deemed a pseudogene. This CDR3 is built from 15 residues. CDR3 residues: CASTPQGLNYNEQFF. CDR3 nucleotide sequence: TGTGCCAGCACCCCACAGGGGCTCAATTACAATGAGCAGTTCTTC.

There are a few counts of this clone. The chain employs TRBV27 and TRBJ2-1; tentative D call: TRBD1 (6 bases). In germline, CDR1 is MNHEY, CDR2 SMNVEV (reference sequence). V lost 5 bases and J lost 9, with 17 bases in between. The CDR3 spans 14 residues. The CDR3 DNA reads as TGTGCCAGCAGTGAAATGGGACACCCCGGTGAGCAGTTCTTC. Amino acids: CASSEMGHPGEQFF.

The chain combines TRBV6-1 with TRBJ2-7; TRBD2 is a possible D gene (6 bases). Germline V gene data show CDR1 as MNHNS and CDR2 as SASEGT. The CDR3 consists of 12 residues. The V end was cut by 8 bases, the J end by 3 bases, with 11 bases between. The CDR3 DNA sequence: TGTGCCAGCCCGGGAGCGAACTACGAGCAGTACTTC. Residues: CASPGANYEQYF.

This clone appeared a few times. The chain employs TRBV5-1 and TRBJ2-1; 9 bases fit TRBD2. Losses at the gene ends were 4 bases for V and 6 bases for J; bases not matched to a gene: 11. Germline lookup yields CDR1 SGHRS and CDR2 YFSETQ. The CDR3 is 16 residues long. In DNA form, the CDR3 reads TGCGCCAGCAGCGAATCCTTAGGACTAGCGCTCAATGAGCAGTTCTTC. This encodes CASSESLGLALNEQFF.

This clone was picked up one time. This rearrangement joins TRBV11-2 to TRBJ2-1; D uncertain. The CDR3 length is 14 residues. Germline lookup yields CDR1 SGHAT and CDR2 FQNNGV. Trimming cost V 2 bases and J 9 bases, with 14 bases left between them. This CDR3 reads CASSLSPGVPEQFF. The CDR3 DNA sequence: TGTGCCAGCAGCTTAAGCCCCGGCGTCCCTGAGCAGTTCTTC.

The V and J genes are TRBV28 and TRBJ1-5; D unclear. The length of the CDR3 is 13 residues. The V end lost 7 bases, the J end lost 3 bases, and 10 bases lay between the germline ends. From germline, CDR1 is MDHEN and CDR2 SYDVKM. Written as DNA, the CDR3 is TGTGCCAGCATGTTACTCCACAATCAGCCCCAGCATTTT. Translating it yields CASMLLHNQPQHF.

This clone was recorded at least ten times. This chain joins TRBV4-3 and TRBJ2-1; 12 bases map to TRBD2. The CDR3 sequence is 16 residues long. From germline, CDR1 is LGHNA and CDR2 YSLEER. The J segment lost 3 bases and the V segment lost 3 bases, leaving 3 bases of the junction unmatched. The CDR3 here is CASSHRTSGNYNEQFF. CDR3 nucleotide sequence: TGCGCCAGCAGCCACCGGACTAGCGGGAACTACAATGAGCAGTTCTTC.

The chain combines TRBV10-2 with TRBJ2-7, with D possibly called TRBD1 or TRBD2 (5 bases each). The CDR3 has 12 amino acids. V was shortened by 6 bases and J by 7 bases, with 13 bases between the two germline ends. CDR1 WSHSY and CDR2 SAAADI come from the germline V gene. As DNA, the CDR3 is TGCGCCAGCAGGGGGGACCCGGGGGAGCAGTACTTC. Translation: CASRGDPGEQYF.

The chain combines TRBV7-3 with TRBJ2-2; D is ambiguous. The CDR3 is 13 amino acids. V lost 1 base and J lost 6, with 6 bases in between. CDR1 and CDR2 (germline): SGHTA, FQGTGA. Written as DNA, the CDR3 is TGTGCCAGCAGCTTAAGTGGATCCGGGGAGCTGTTTTTT. It is translated as CASSLSGSGELFF.

The rearrangement links TRBV5-1 to TRBJ2-2; 9 nucleotides align to TRBD1. The CDR3 totals 16 residues. Germline assignment: CDR1 SGHRS and CDR2 YFSETQ. J lost 1 base, V lost 5 bases, and 6 bases had no gene match. CDR3 loop: CASRGRDRENTGELFF. The CDR3 DNA reads TGCGCCAGCAGGGGCCGGGACAGGGAGAACACCGGGGAGCTGTTTTTT.

The chain is built from TRBV18 and TRBJ2-1; 11 nucleotides align to TRBD2. The ends lost 3 bases at V and 4 bases at J; junction bases unmatched: 5. This CDR3 is built from 16 residues. Per germline, CDR1 KGHSH and CDR2 LQKENI. CDR3 in amino acids: CASSPKTSGIYNEQFF. DNA for the CDR3: TGTGCCAGCTCACCTAAGACTAGCGGGATATACAATGAGCAGTTCTTC.

The chain combines TRBV27 with TRBJ2-1; D unclear. Trimming cost V 3 bases and J 7 bases, with 13 bases left between them. Germline loops: CDR1 MNHEY, CDR2 SMNVEV (reference sequence). The CDR3 is 14 amino acids. CDR3 in DNA: TGTGCCAGCAGTTTCTCCTATACTGTTAATGAGCAGTTCTTC. Translation: CASSFSYTVNEQFF.

The rearrangement joins TRBV10-2 to TRBJ1-5, with D possibly being TRBD1 (5 bases). Trimming left V 7 bases short and J 4 bases short, with 14 bases between. The CDR3 is 14 amino acids. CDR1 is WSHSY, CDR2 SAAADI, per germline. CDR3 in DNA: TGCGCCAGCAACGGGGACTTGGGTAATCAGCCCCAGCATTTT. Encoded protein: CASNGDLGNQPQHF.

There are many counts of this clone. The chain couples TRBV28 to TRBJ1-1; possibly TRBD1 for D (5 bases). This CDR3 is built from 16 residues. CDR1 and CDR2 from the germline V gene are MDHEN and SYDVKM. Trimming shortened V by 6 bases and J by 4 bases, and 21 bases separated the two germline ends. Here the CDR3 DNA reads TGTGCCAGCAGCGAGGGACGGGGGAGTAGGGGCACTGAAGCTTTCTTT. This sequence encodes CASSEGRGSRGTEAFF. Full variable domain (missing parts from reference TRBV28 and TRBJ1-1): DVKVTQSSRYLVKRTGEKVFLECVQDMDHENMFWYRQDPGLGLRLIYFSYDVKMKEKGDIPEGYSVSREKKERFSLILESASTNQTSMYLCASSEGRGSRGTEAFFGQGTRLTVV.

This chain uses TRBV5-5 with TRBJ2-7; 12 positions match TRBD2. CDR1 SGHKS and CDR2 YYEKEE come from the germline V gene (reference sequence). The J segment lost 0 bases and the V segment lost 4 bases, leaving 5 bases of the junction unmatched. CDR3 length equals 16 residues. CDR3: CASSTGLAGISYEQYF. In DNA form, the CDR3 reads TGTGCCAGCAGCACTGGACTAGCGGGGATCTCCTACGAGCAGTACTTC. The full variable domain, with the rest looked up from reference TRBV5-5 and TRBJ2-7, is DAGVTQSPTHLIKTRGQQVTLRCSPISGHKSVSWYQQVLGQGPQFIFQYYEKEERGRGNFPDRFSARQFPNYSSELNVNALLLGDSALYLCASSTGLAGISYEQYFGPGTRLTVT.

This clone has just a few counts. The V gene is TRBV5-5, the J gene TRBJ2-5, with TRBD2 matching 8 bases. This CDR3 region has 15 residues. After removal of 2 bases from V and 5 bases from J, the junction contained 8 bases not matched to a gene. Germline V gene lookup returns CDR1 SGHKS and CDR2 YYEKEE (reference sequence). The CDR3 sequence is CASSFPGGLVETQYF. As DNA, the CDR3 is TGTGCCAGCAGCTTTCCGGGAGGGCTTGTGGAGACCCAGTACTTC.

Only a few counts were recorded for this clone. This likely came from a read error, as a far larger clone is one base away. V usage is TRBV6-5 and J usage is TRBJ1-2; D call uncertain. CDR1 is MNHEY and CDR2 is SVGAGI in the germline V gene. This CDR3 spans 11 amino acids. V was pared by 4 bases and J by 2 bases, with 2 bases between. CDR3 DNA: TGTGCCAGCAGTTCCAACTATGGCTACACCTTC. It is translated as CASSSNYGYTF.

This chain connects TRBV10-3 to TRBJ2-3; the match to TRBD1 covers 8 bases. The CDR3 runs to 15 residues. Trimming cost V 2 bases and J 2 bases; bases outside gene matches: 3. CDR1 and CDR2 from the germline V gene are ENHRY and SYGVKD. The CDR3 DNA reads TGTGCCATCAGTGAGGGACAGGGCCACACAGATACGCAGTATTTT. Its protein product is CAISEGQGHTDTQYF.

There are a few counts of this clone. The chain couples TRBV7-9 to TRBJ1-4, with 10 bases lining up with TRBD1. Germline V CDR1 and CDR2: SEHNR, FQNEAQ (reference sequence). CDR3 length equals 15 residues. The V segment lost 4 bases and the J segment 8 bases; nucleotides outside the gene matches: 7. The CDR3 nucleotides read TGTGCCAGCAGCTATACGGACAGGGGGTCGGAAAAACTGTTTTTT. It specifies CASSYTDRGSEKLFF.

The rearrangement joins TRBV23-1 to TRBJ1-2; D is ambiguous. TRBV23-1 is treated as an ORF (open reading frame) with a function not yet certain. The V end was cut by 1 base, the J end by 6 bases, with 0 bases between. The CDR3 has 10 amino acids. The CDR3 bases are TGCGCCAGCAGTCAATATGGCTACACCTTC. Translation gives CASSQYGYTF.

V gene TRBV6-1 combines with J gene TRBJ1-5; TRBD1 matches at 7 bases. The V gene's germline CDR1 is MNHNS and CDR2 SASEGT. CDR3 length: 18 residues. J lost 0 bases, V lost 0 bases, and 8 bases had no gene match. The CDR3 DNA sequence: TGTGCCAGCAGTGAAGCGCGCGGCAGGGGGTATAGCAATCAGCCCCAGCATTTT. This codes for CASSEARGRGYSNQPQHF.

The chain combines TRBV28 with TRBJ2-2; D is tentatively TRBD1 or TRBD2 (5 bases each). Trimming took off 4 bases at V and 1 base at J, with 13 bases between the two ends. Germline CDR1 reads MDHEN; CDR2 reads SYDVKM. This CDR3 comprises 16 residues. The chain's CDR3 is CASSSTWDQNTGELFF. CDR3 nucleotides: TGTGCCAGCAGTTCGACCTGGGACCAGAACACCGGGGAGCTGTTTTTT.

The chain recombines TRBV5-1 with TRBJ2-6; D may be TRBD1 (6 bases). V was clipped by 7 bases and J by 0 bases, with 17 bases between them. The CDR3 has 17 amino acids. Looked up from germline, CDR1 is SGHRS and CDR2 is YFSETQ. Here the CDR3 reads CASSHIQGFSGANVLTF. In DNA form, the CDR3 reads TGCGCCAGCTCTCATATACAGGGATTCTCTGGGGCCAACGTCCTGACTTTC.

V and J are TRBV5-5 and TRBJ1-4; unclear D gene. The CDR3 totals 15 residues. Germline V gives CDR1 SGHKS, CDR2 YYEKEE (reference sequence). V lost 2 bases, J lost 4 bases, and 12 bases lay in between. The CDR3 loop reads CASSFSGEDNEKLFF. DNA of the CDR3: TGTGCCAGCAGCTTTAGTGGAGAAGATAATGAAAAACTGTTTTTT.

The chain carries TRBV29-1 and TRBJ2-5; 7 bases match TRBD2. V dropped 7 bases and J dropped 5; count of bases not matched to a gene: 10. This CDR3 contains 13 residues. Germline CDR1 is SQVTM and CDR2 is ANQGSEA. The CDR3 DNA is TGCAGCGGAACCGGGACTACCGTGGAGACCCAGTACTTC. Protein: CSGTGTTVETQYF.

This clone occurred once. V usage is TRBV5-4 and J usage is TRBJ1-3; D uncertain. This CDR3 has 15 residues. CDR1 SGHNT and CDR2 YYREEE come from the germline V gene (reference sequence). V dropped 4 bases and J dropped 6 bases, with 17 bases sitting between them. CDR3 DNA: TGTGCCAGCAGCGCTGACTTAACGGTGAAAAACACCATATATTTT. Amino acid sequence: CASSADLTVKNTIYF.

This clone was seen only a few times. V and J are TRBV28 and TRBJ2-1; 7 nucleotides align to TRBD1. This CDR3 is 18 amino acids long. Trimming removed 2 bases from V and 6 bases from J; junction bases left unmatched: 16. Germline loops: CDR1 MDHEN, CDR2 SYDVKM. CDR3 nucleotides: TGTGCCAGCAGTTTAGGCCGGGGATTACAGGGGCGACGCAATGAGCAGTTCTTC. It yields the protein CASSLGRGLQGRRNEQFF. Complete variable domain (other parts from reference TRBV28 and TRBJ2-1): DVKVTQSSRYLVKRTGEKVFLECVQDMDHENMFWYRQDPGLGLRLIYFSYDVKMKEKGDIPEGYSVSREKKERFSLILESASTNQTSMYLCASSLGRGLQGRRNEQFFGPGTRLTVL.

This clone was counted ten times or more. The J gene is TRBJ1-5, the V gene TRBV6-4, with D possibly being TRBD1 (6 bases). This CDR3 is built from 15 residues. The V end lost 3 bases, the J end lost 2 bases, and 11 bases lay between the germline ends. Germline values: CDR1 MRHNA, CDR2 SNTAGT. The CDR3 region has the DNA TGTGCCAGCAGTGAACAGGCAGGGGGCAATCAGCCCCAGCATTTT. This gives the protein CASSEQAGGNQPQHF.

The J gene is TRBJ2-3, the V gene TRBV30; 9 nucleotides align to TRBD2. The germline CDR1 and CDR2 sequences are GTSNPN and SVGIG (reference sequence). Losses at the gene ends were 3 bases for V and 12 bases for J; bases not matched to a gene: 10. The CDR3 consists of 13 residues. CDR3 residues: CAWRGDPREGQYF. The DNA of the CDR3 is TGTGCCTGGAGAGGGGATCCGCGGGAGGGCCAGTATTTT.